The rows below give T cell receptor beta chains drawn from one sample of a study of human T cells and chemical hapten exposure. One entry per CDR3 protein, called by TCRdb with MiXCR from the RACE reads. The sample lists tens of thousands of distinct CDR3 sequences; about 9% were seen once. Sequenced here: whole blood, sampled in connection with sensitization to the hapten diphenylcyclopropenone (DPC). The receptors come from a middle-aged woman with alopecia areata. Some clones in this sample may be carry-over from other donors' samples. Both conserved end residues are part of each CDR3. A D gene is named only where the DNA matches it firmly. Only some rows state a clone size, as once, few, many or a class for expanded clones.

clone size	J gene	D gene	V gene	CDR3 DNA	CDR3 protein
-	TRBJ1-1	-	TRBV5-1	TGCGCCAGCAGCTTGGGCGGAGGGGACACTGAAGCTTTCTTT	CASSLGGGDTEAFF
-	TRBJ1-1	TRBD1	TRBV6-6	TGTGCCAGCACCGCCCTGGACAGGCCGTCCGATGAAGCTTTCTTT	CASTALDRPSDEAFF
many	TRBJ1-1	-	TRBV7-9	TGTGCCAGCAGCGGAGTGAACACTGAAGCTTTCTTT	CASSGVNTEAFF
many	TRBJ2-3	-	TRBV12-3/TRBV12-4	TGTGCCAGCAGTTACGGGGGGCCGAGGGATACGCAGTATTTT	CASSYGGPRDTQYF
-	TRBJ2-3	TRBD2	TRBV29-1	TGCAGCGTTGAGGGGAGGGGTACGCAGTATTTT	CSVEGRGTQYF
many	TRBJ2-7	TRBD1	TRBV5-5	TGTGCCAGCAGCCGGGACAGGGTCGAGCAGTACTTC	CASSRDRVEQYF
many	TRBJ2-1	-	TRBV3-1	TGTGCCAGCAGCCAAGTCCGGGGGACCTACAATGAGCAGTTCTTC	CASSQVRGTYNEQFF
many	TRBJ2-5	-	TRBV18	TGTGCCAGCTCACCCGAGGGAGAGACCCAGTACTTC	CASSPEGETQYF
many	TRBJ2-1	TRBD2	TRBV10-3	TGTGCCATCAGTGAGTCGAAAGCGGGGGCCTACAATGAGCAGTTCTTC	CAISESKAGAYNEQFF
many	TRBJ1-2	-	TRBV12-2	TGTGCAAGTCGCTTATCCCCCCGACGCTGCGGGTTACGTGGTGGCTACACCTTC	CASRLSPRRCGLRGGYTF
-	TRBJ2-3	TRBD2	TRBV2	TGTGCCAGCAGTAGGCGGGGGGGCCTCACAGATACGCAGTATTTT	CASSRRGGLTDTQYF
medium-sized	TRBJ2-3	-	TRBV4-1	TGCGCCAGCAGCCCCGGTATAGGCCTAAGCACAGATACGCAGTATTTT	CASSPGIGLSTDTQYF
-	TRBJ2-1	-	TRBV6-1	TGTGCCAGCATGAAAATTGGCTCCTACAATGAGCAGTTCTTC	CASMKIGSYNEQFF
few	TRBJ2-7	-	TRBV6-6	TGTGCCAGCAGTTACTCCGGGACCCTCGAGCAGTACTTC	CASSYSGTLEQYF
many	TRBJ1-1	-	TRBV6-1	TGTGCCAGCAGTGTACGAGGATGGACTGAAGCTTTCTTT	CASSVRGWTEAFF
many	TRBJ2-2	-	TRBV9	TGTGCCAGCAGCCCGGGGCCGGGCACCGGGGAGCTGTTTTTT	CASSPGPGTGELFF
few	TRBJ1-5	TRBD1	TRBV7-9	TGTGCCAGCAGCTTGGGAGGACAGGGTCCCCAGCATTTT	CASSLGGQGPQHF
many	TRBJ1-2	-	TRBV5-6	TGTGCCAGCACCTCCCGAAACTATGGCTACACCTTC	CASTSRNYGYTF
many	TRBJ2-2	-	TRBV20-1	TGCAGTGCTCGGGACTCCGCGAACACCGGGGAGCTGTTTTTT	CSARDSANTGELFF
-	TRBJ1-6	-	TRBV20-1	TGCAGTGCTAGTCGTTTCCCAGCCGACGGGCCCCGTTATTCACCCCTCCACTTT	CSASRFPADGPRYSPLHF
-	TRBJ2-5	-	TRBV28	TGTGCCAGCAGTACCCCCTCCCGCCCCCAAGAGACCCAGTACTTC	CASSTPSRPQETQYF
many	TRBJ1-2	-	TRBV12-3/TRBV12-4	TGTGCCAGCACCCTCCGCCGGGACACCACCTATGGCTACACCTTC	CASTLRRDTTYGYTF
few	TRBJ1-2	TRBD1	TRBV7-9	TGTGCCAGCAGGGGACAGGGTTATGGCTACACCTTC	CASRGQGYGYTF
many	TRBJ1-1	-	TRBV7-3	TGTGCCAGCAGCTTATCAGCAGGGAACACTGAAGCTTTCTTT	CASSLSAGNTEAFF
-	TRBJ2-1	-	TRBV7-9	TGTGCCAGCAGCTTGAAGGCGGGGGCGTACAATGAGCAGTTCTTC	CASSLKAGAYNEQFF
few	TRBJ1-4	-	TRBV12-3/TRBV12-4	TGTGCCAGCACACGTACAGCAACTAATGAAAAACTGTTTTTT	CASTRTATNEKLFF
few	TRBJ2-7	-	TRBV3-2	TGTGCCAGCAGCCAAACGATTTATTCGGGCTACGAGCAGTACTTC	CASSQTIYSGYEQYF
many	TRBJ1-5	-	TRBV27	TGTGCCAGCAGTGTACGGGGTTTCTGGCCCCAGCATTTT	CASSVRGFWPQHF
few	TRBJ2-7	-	TRBV6-1	TGTGCCAGCAGTGAAAGCAGGGGCTCTTTCGAGCAGTACTTC	CASSESRGSFEQYF
-	TRBJ1-1	TRBD1	TRBV27	TGTGCCAGCAGTTTGGGGGACAGGGGTAACACTGAAGCTTTCTTT	CASSLGDRGNTEAFF
few	TRBJ2-1	-	TRBV15	TGTGCCACCAGCAGAGATACAGGGTCGGAGTTCTTC	CATSRDTGSEFF
-	TRBJ2-3	-	TRBV28	TGTGCCAGCAGTATTGTCAGGGGATACACAGATACGCAGTATTTT	CASSIVRGYTDTQYF
many	TRBJ2-3	-	TRBV19	TGTGCCAGTAGTATCACGGGGGGCACAGATACGCAGTATTTT	CASSITGGTDTQYF
many	TRBJ2-5	TRBD1	TRBV9	TGTGCCAGCAGCGAGGGGGGACAGGGGTTTGTTGAGACCCAGTACTTC	CASSEGGQGFVETQYF
many	TRBJ2-5	TRBD1	TRBV7-9	TGTGCCAGCAGCTTGGACAGGGGTCAAGAGACCCAGTACTTC	CASSLDRGQETQYF
many	TRBJ1-5	TRBD1	TRBV7-8	TGTGCCAGCAGCTTAGTGAGGACAGGGCGCAATCAGCCCCAGCATTTT	CASSLVRTGRNQPQHF
-	TRBJ2-5	TRBD2	TRBV12-3/TRBV12-4	TGTGCCAGCAGTCCGAAACGGGGCCTAGCGGGGGGAGGTGAGACCCAGTACTTC	CASSPKRGLAGGGETQYF
-	TRBJ2-1	TRBD1	TRBV4-3	TGCGCCAGCAGCCACACAGGACAGGCTGGATCCTACAATGAGCAGTTCTTC	CASSHTGQAGSYNEQFF
-	TRBJ2-7	TRBD1	TRBV18	TGTGCCAGCTCAACCGGGACAGGGGGCTACGAGCAGTACTTC	CASSTGTGGYEQYF
few	TRBJ2-2	-	TRBV7-9	TGTGCCAGCAGCCCTCAGGCGGTAGGCACCGGGGAGCTGTTTTTT	CASSPQAVGTGELFF
many	TRBJ2-1	TRBD2	TRBV3-1	TGTGCCAGCAGCCAAGGTGGACTAGCGGGAAGACACTTCGGGGAGCAGTTCTTC	CASSQGGLAGRHFGEQFF
many	TRBJ1-2	TRBD1	TRBV14	TGTGCCAGCAGCCAAGTAACGGGACAGGGGGCAACCTATGGCTACACCTTC	CASSQVTGQGATYGYTF
many	TRBJ2-1	-	TRBV2	TGTGCCAGCAGTGAGAATAGATACGAGCAGTTCTTC	CASSENRYEQFF
-	TRBJ2-7	-	TRBV6-5	TGTGCCAGCAGTTACAGAGGCGGGACCTACGAGCAGTACTTC	CASSYRGGTYEQYF
-	TRBJ1-2	TRBD1	TRBV20-1	TGCAGTGCCAGAGGACAGGCGCAATTCAACTATGGCTACACCTTC	CSARGQAQFNYGYTF
few	TRBJ2-7	TRBD2	TRBV28	TGTGCCAGCAGTTTATGGACTAGCGGGGGAAACGAGCAGTACTTC	CASSLWTSGGNEQYF
-	TRBJ1-1	-	TRBV6-6	TGTGCCAGCAGTTACACAAACTACAGGAGGGCGGACACTGAAGCTTTCTTT	CASSYTNYRRADTEAFF
many	TRBJ1-6	-	TRBV6-2/TRBV6-3	TGTGCCAGCAGTTACCGGGCGGGATATAATTCACCCCTCCACTTT	CASSYRAGYNSPLHF
many	TRBJ1-1	-	TRBV29-1	TGCAGCGTCGAAAATAGGCCCGACTCCACTGAAGCTTTCTTT	CSVENRPDSTEAFF
-	TRBJ2-3	-	TRBV6-5	TGTGCCAGCAGCCGGCCGCCGGGCCTCTCACGGGATACGCAGTATTTT	CASSRPPGLSRDTQYF
few	TRBJ1-3	-	TRBV30	TGTGCCTGGAGTTTTGGAGGGGCTGGAAACACCATATATTTT	CAWSFGGAGNTIYF
many	TRBJ2-2	-	TRBV12-3/TRBV12-4	TGTGCCAGCACCCATAGCCCGGGGGCCGGGAACACCGGGGAGCTGTTTTTT	CASTHSPGAGNTGELFF
few	TRBJ2-2	TRBD1	TRBV6-5	TGTGCCAGCAGCCCAGACAGGGCGAACACCGGGGAGCTGTTTTTT	CASSPDRANTGELFF
many	TRBJ1-4	-	TRBV29-1	TGCAGCGTTGATATGAATGAAAAACTGTTTTTT	CSVDMNEKLFF
many	TRBJ1-2	-	TRBV6-4	TGTGCCAGCAGTCCGGACAGAGGAAACTATGGCTACACCTTC	CASSPDRGNYGYTF